This is a list of T cell receptor beta chains from one sample in a study of vaccination and CD4 T cells after COVID-19. TCRdb reanalysed the PCR reads using MiXCR and keeps one entry per CDR3 protein. The repertoire has more than 20,000 distinct CDR3 sequences, roughly two fifths of them found once; the top ten carry over 4%. Their recognized antigens are unknown. The input for sequencing was CD4+ T cells from blood, cultured in vitro, taken about 7 months after SARS-CoV-2 vaccination. All receptors come from a human donor who had recovered from COVID-19. The CDR3 runs from the conserved cysteine through the conserved F or W. Each record gives: V gene, J gene, clone size, D gene, CDR3 protein, CDR3 DNA. D genes are given only for firm matches. The size field is filled for only some rows; it gives once, few, many or a size class.

v_call: TRBV7-9; j_call: TRBJ2-7; clone_size: .; d_call: .; cdr3_aa: CASSARDSLGPGYEQYF; cdr3_nt: TGTGCCAGCAGCGCGCGGGACTCTCTCGGTCCGGGCTACGAGCAGTACTTC
v_call: TRBV20-1; j_call: TRBJ2-4; clone_size: .; d_call: TRBD2; cdr3_aa: CSARGTNLAGGAKNIQYF; cdr3_nt: TGCAGTGCTAGAGGAACCAATCTAGCGGGAGGAGCCAAAAACATTCAGTACTTC
v_call: TRBV19; j_call: TRBJ2-3; clone_size: few; d_call: .; cdr3_aa: CASGGGLSTDTQYF; cdr3_nt: TGTGCCAGTGGGGGCGGACTTAGCACAGATACGCAGTATTTT
v_call: TRBV6-1; j_call: TRBJ2-2; clone_size: .; d_call: .; cdr3_aa: CASTRTANTGELFF; cdr3_nt: TGTGCCAGCACACGGACAGCGAACACCGGGGAGCTGTTTTTT
v_call: TRBV5-1; j_call: TRBJ1-2; clone_size: .; d_call: .; cdr3_aa: CASSDLGGYTF; cdr3_nt: TGCGCCAGCAGCGATCTGGGGGGCTACACCTTC
v_call: TRBV24-1; j_call: TRBJ2-6; clone_size: few; d_call: .; cdr3_aa: CATRGAGANVLTF; cdr3_nt: TGTGCCACCAGGGGGGCTGGGGCCAACGTCCTGACTTTC
v_call: TRBV21-1; j_call: TRBJ1-2; clone_size: few; d_call: .; cdr3_aa: CASSKESRLSDGYTF; cdr3_nt: TGTGCCAGCAGCAAAGAGTCCAGATTAAGCGATGGCTACACCTTC
v_call: TRBV20-1; j_call: TRBJ2-3; clone_size: .; d_call: .; cdr3_aa: CSARDLEQRNTDTQYF; cdr3_nt: TGCAGTGCTAGAGATTTGGAACAGCGGAACACAGATACGCAGTATTTT
v_call: TRBV4-2; j_call: TRBJ2-1; clone_size: few; d_call: .; cdr3_aa: CASSQEAWNEQFF; cdr3_nt: TGTGCCAGCAGCCAAGAAGCATGGAATGAGCAGTTCTTC
v_call: TRBV20-1; j_call: TRBJ1-6; clone_size: .; d_call: .; cdr3_aa: CSARVWGPGSPLHF; cdr3_nt: TGCAGTGCTAGAGTATGGGGGCCAGGATCACCCCTCCACTTT
v_call: TRBV6-1; j_call: TRBJ2-3; clone_size: .; d_call: TRBD2; cdr3_aa: CASSSGSYHTQYF; cdr3_nt: TGTGCCAGCAGTAGCGGGAGCTACCATACGCAGTATTTT
v_call: TRBV2; j_call: TRBJ2-7; clone_size: few; d_call: .; cdr3_aa: CASSEDAPLEGGEQYF; cdr3_nt: TGTGCCAGCAGTGAAGACGCACCTCTGGAGGGGGGCGAGCAGTACTTC
v_call: TRBV27; j_call: TRBJ2-7; clone_size: .; d_call: .; cdr3_aa: CASSLDWQASYEQYF; cdr3_nt: TGTGCCAGCAGTTTAGATTGGCAGGCCTCCTACGAGCAGTACTTC
v_call: TRBV15; j_call: TRBJ1-2; clone_size: .; d_call: .; cdr3_aa: CATSRDLQGRYGYTF; cdr3_nt: TGTGCCACCAGCAGAGATCTCCAGGGCCGCTATGGCTACACCTTC
v_call: TRBV5-4; j_call: TRBJ2-5; clone_size: few; d_call: TRBD2; cdr3_aa: CASSPAGVGETQYF; cdr3_nt: TGTGCCAGCAGCCCGGCGGGGGTAGGGGAGACCCAGTACTTC
v_call: TRBV10-3; j_call: TRBJ1-1; clone_size: few; d_call: TRBD1; cdr3_aa: CAITTGTGNRSTEAFF; cdr3_nt: TGTGCCATCACCACGGGGACAGGGAATCGAAGCACTGAAGCTTTCTTT
v_call: TRBV7-7; j_call: TRBJ2-1; clone_size: .; d_call: .; cdr3_aa: CASTTLGPPANEQFF; cdr3_nt: TGTGCCAGCACGACGCTAGGGCCCCCCGCCAATGAGCAGTTCTTC
v_call: TRBV20-1; j_call: TRBJ2-1; clone_size: few; d_call: .; cdr3_aa: CSAREGKSSYNEQFF; cdr3_nt: TGCAGTGCTAGAGAAGGGAAGAGCTCCTACAATGAGCAGTTCTTC
v_call: TRBV14; j_call: TRBJ1-5; clone_size: few; d_call: .; cdr3_aa: CASSQEDQPQHF; cdr3_nt: TGTGCCAGCAGCCAAGAAGATCAGCCCCAGCATTTT
v_call: TRBV28; j_call: TRBJ1-2; clone_size: .; d_call: .; cdr3_aa: CASSFGGTPNYGYTF; cdr3_nt: TGTGCCAGCAGTTTTGGAGGAACCCCTAACTATGGCTACACCTTC
v_call: TRBV11-2; j_call: TRBJ1-6; clone_size: .; d_call: .; cdr3_aa: CASSPQWNSPLHF; cdr3_nt: TGTGCCAGCAGCCCACAGTGGAATTCACCCCTCCACTTT
v_call: TRBV7-6; j_call: TRBJ2-1; clone_size: .; d_call: .; cdr3_aa: CASSLDFINEQFF; cdr3_nt: TGTGCCAGCAGCTTAGACTTTATCAATGAGCAGTTCTTC
v_call: TRBV27; j_call: TRBJ1-6; clone_size: few; d_call: .; cdr3_aa: CASSLGRAPNSPLHF; cdr3_nt: TGTGCCAGCAGTTTAGGACGCGCGCCCAATTCACCCCTCCACTTT
v_call: TRBV5-4; j_call: TRBJ1-2; clone_size: .; d_call: .; cdr3_aa: CASSPSGNYGYTF; cdr3_nt: TGTGCCAGCAGCCCCTCTGGGAACTATGGCTACACCTTC
v_call: TRBV15; j_call: TRBJ2-7; clone_size: .; d_call: TRBD1; cdr3_aa: CATSNRDRGYEQYF; cdr3_nt: TGTGCCACCAGCAACCGGGACAGGGGCTACGAGCAGTACTTC
v_call: TRBV27; j_call: TRBJ2-7; clone_size: few; d_call: .; cdr3_aa: CASSPCPPMDTYRYEQYF; cdr3_nt: TGTGCCAGCAGTCCCTGCCCCCCGATGGACACGTACCGCTACGAGCAGTACTTC
v_call: TRBV15; j_call: TRBJ2-7; clone_size: .; d_call: .; cdr3_aa: CATSMTVSSYEQYF; cdr3_nt: TGTGCCACCAGCATGACAGTTTCCTCCTACGAGCAGTACTTC
v_call: TRBV7-9; j_call: TRBJ2-5; clone_size: .; d_call: .; cdr3_aa: CASSSAGRETQYF; cdr3_nt: TGTGCCAGCAGCTCGGCAGGTCGAGAGACCCAGTACTTC
v_call: TRBV7-9; j_call: TRBJ2-5; clone_size: few; d_call: .; cdr3_aa: CASSFMGETQYF; cdr3_nt: TGTGCCAGCAGCTTTATGGGAGAGACCCAGTACTTC
v_call: TRBV6-1; j_call: TRBJ2-2; clone_size: .; d_call: .; cdr3_aa: CASSPFGANTGELFF; cdr3_nt: TGTGCCAGCAGCCCTTTCGGGGCCAACACCGGGGAGCTGTTTTTT
v_call: TRBV2; j_call: TRBJ2-5; clone_size: few; d_call: .; cdr3_aa: CASSESQQETQYF; cdr3_nt: TGTGCCAGCAGTGAAAGTCAGCAAGAGACCCAGTACTTC
v_call: TRBV28; j_call: TRBJ2-2; clone_size: .; d_call: TRBD2; cdr3_aa: CASTGTRNTGELFF; cdr3_nt: TGTGCCAGCACTGGGACTAGGAACACCGGGGAGCTGTTTTTT
v_call: TRBV7-2; j_call: TRBJ2-1; clone_size: few; d_call: .; cdr3_aa: CASSLALKLIGNEQFF; cdr3_nt: TGTGCCAGCAGCTTAGCGCTTAAACTAATTGGCAATGAGCAGTTCTTC
v_call: TRBV20-1; j_call: TRBJ2-3; clone_size: few; d_call: TRBD2; cdr3_aa: CSATTPSGRSLTGDTQYF; cdr3_nt: TGCAGTGCTACCACCCCTAGCGGGAGGTCCCTCACCGGAGATACGCAGTATTTT
v_call: TRBV6-1; j_call: TRBJ1-4; clone_size: .; d_call: TRBD1; cdr3_aa: CASRVGGIEKLFF; cdr3_nt: TGTGCCAGCAGAGTAGGGGGCATCGAAAAACTGTTTTTT
v_call: TRBV29-1; j_call: TRBJ2-7; clone_size: .; d_call: TRBD2; cdr3_aa: CSVASGRPLHEQYF; cdr3_nt: TGCAGCGTCGCAAGCGGGAGGCCGCTACACGAGCAGTACTTC
v_call: TRBV7-2; j_call: TRBJ1-2; clone_size: .; d_call: .; cdr3_aa: CASSLDASTNYGYTF; cdr3_nt: TGTGCCAGCAGCTTAGACGCATCTACAAACTATGGCTACACCTTC
v_call: TRBV7-2; j_call: TRBJ2-2; clone_size: .; d_call: .; cdr3_aa: CASSLVGRTNTGELFF; cdr3_nt: TGTGCCAGCAGCTTAGTAGGGCGGACGAACACCGGGGAGCTGTTTTTT
v_call: TRBV20-1; j_call: TRBJ1-1; clone_size: once; d_call: .; cdr3_aa: CSASLMTLSLNTEAFF; cdr3_nt: TGCAGTGCTAGTTTGATGACCTTAAGCTTGAACACTGAAGCTTTCTTT
v_call: TRBV10-2; j_call: TRBJ2-7; clone_size: medium-sized; d_call: TRBD2; cdr3_aa: CASSKWTSGQTYEQYF; cdr3_nt: TGCGCCAGCAGTAAATGGACTAGCGGGCAGACCTACGAGCAGTACTTC
v_call: TRBV7-9; j_call: TRBJ2-7; clone_size: .; d_call: .; cdr3_aa: CASSSQDLSYEQYF; cdr3_nt: TGTGCCAGCAGCTCCCAAGATCTTTCCTACGAGCAGTACTTC
v_call: TRBV7-6; j_call: TRBJ2-1; clone_size: medium-sized; d_call: TRBD2; cdr3_aa: CASSLDERGISYNEQFF; cdr3_nt: TGTGCCAGCAGCTTAGATGAGCGGGGAATTTCCTACAATGAGCAGTTCTTC
v_call: TRBV18; j_call: TRBJ1-2; clone_size: .; d_call: TRBD1; cdr3_aa: CASSPDRDRGGGYTF; cdr3_nt: TGTGCCAGCTCACCAGACCGGGACAGGGGTGGTGGCTACACCTTC
v_call: TRBV6-1; j_call: TRBJ2-7; clone_size: few; d_call: .; cdr3_aa: CASSRGHEQYF; cdr3_nt: TGTGCCAGCAGTAGAGGTCACGAGCAGTACTTC